This T cell receptor (beta chain) was sequenced during a study of T cell responses to AZD1222 COVID-19 vaccine. Whole-study results and caveats: Donor demographics were predominantly white British with a female majority; clonal diversity may be underestimated. Compared with day 0, the breadth and depth of the Spike-specific TCR repertoire rose significantly after two doses of AZD1222.

The germline gives CDR1 LNHDA, CDR2 SQIVND (reference sequence). This CDR3 has 14 residues. V lost 8 bases to trimming and J lost 7 bases, with 15 bases between them. In the case of this clone: Its specificity is unknown.

Generated by immunoSEQ multiplex PCR, the TCRdb table keeps only in-frame clones and is missing some. The data show about 140,000 clones, around 91% seen once. The V call is TRBV19, the J call TRBJ1-6, with a possible D match to TRBD1 (6 bases). This sample comprised peripheral blood, obtained on day 0 of AZD1222 vaccination. This TCR was sampled from an adult in good health. The CDR3 DNA is TGTGCCAGTGGGGGCCAAACAGGGAATTCACCCCTCCACTTT. It translates to CASGGQTGNSPLHF.